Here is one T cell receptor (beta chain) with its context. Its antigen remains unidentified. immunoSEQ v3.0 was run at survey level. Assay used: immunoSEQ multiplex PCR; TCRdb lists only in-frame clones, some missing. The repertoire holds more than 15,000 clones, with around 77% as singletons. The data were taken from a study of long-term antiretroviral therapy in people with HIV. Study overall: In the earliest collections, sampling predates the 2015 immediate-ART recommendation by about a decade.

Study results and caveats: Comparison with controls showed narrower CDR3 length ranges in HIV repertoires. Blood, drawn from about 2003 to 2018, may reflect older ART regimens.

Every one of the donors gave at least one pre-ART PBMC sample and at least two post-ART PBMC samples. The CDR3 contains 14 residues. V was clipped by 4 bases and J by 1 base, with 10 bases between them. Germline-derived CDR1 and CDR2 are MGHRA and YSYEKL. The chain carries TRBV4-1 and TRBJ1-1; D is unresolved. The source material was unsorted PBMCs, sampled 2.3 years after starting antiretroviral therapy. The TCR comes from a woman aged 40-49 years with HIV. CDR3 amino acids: CASSLFTENTEAFF. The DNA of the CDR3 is TGCGCCAGCAGCCTTTTTACAGAGAACACTGAAGCTTTCTTT.